A single TCR beta chain is shown here with its context. These data come from a study of T cell responses to AZD1222 COVID-19 vaccine. The table came from immunoSEQ multiplex PCR; TCRdb's copy has only in-frame clones and leaves some out. The table shows 130,000 to 150,000 clones, with roughly 89% occurring only once. The CDR3 totals 16 residues. V was pared by 1 base and J by 6 bases, with 7 bases of the junction left unmatched. Germline V CDR1 and CDR2: KGHSH, LQKENI. The sample here was peripheral blood, taken on day 0 of AZD1222 vaccination. The gene calls are TRBV18 and TRBJ2-7; 12 bases fit TRBD2. This TCR derives from an adult in good health. The CDR3 spells CASSPRSSGREGEQYF. The CDR3 nucleotides are TGTGCCAGCTCACCACGATCTAGCGGGAGGGAAGGCGAGCAGTACTTC. Complete variable domain (other parts from reference TRBV18 and TRBJ2-7): NAGVMQNPRHLVRRRGQEARLRCSPMKGHSHVYWYRQLPEEGLKFMVYLQKENIIDESGMPKERFSAEFPKEGPSILRIQQVVRGDSAAYFCASSPRSSGREGEQYFGPGTRLTVT.